These 20 T cell receptor beta chains were sequenced from one sample in a study of blood T cell repertoires in COVID-19. Measured with immunoSEQ multiplex PCR; TCRdb has only the in-frame clones, and not every one. The sample yields 250,000 to 300,000 clones, around nine tenths seen once. The sample consisted of peripheral blood. These receptors all stem from a woman aged 60-70 years with COVID-19, enrolled during active disease.

This clone was picked up a small number of times. The chain joins TRBV28 to TRBJ2-2, with 7 bases identical to TRBD2. The CDR3 spans 16 residues. In germline, CDR1 is MDHEN, CDR2 SYDVKM. After removal of 5 bases from V and 6 bases from J, the junction contained 12 bases not matched to a gene. The chain's CDR3 is CASSPRTGGSPGELFF. CDR3 nucleotides: TGTGCCAGCAGTCCGCGGACTGGCGGGAGTCCCGGGGAGCTGTTTTTT.

The chain combines TRBV5-4 with TRBJ2-7; 14 bases line up with TRBD2. V lost 3 bases and J lost 6; bases outside the gene matches: 2. This CDR3 comprises 14 residues. The V gene's germline CDR1 is SGHNT and CDR2 YYREEE (reference sequence). CDR3 region: CASSWGLAGVEQYF. The CDR3 nucleotides are TGTGCCAGCAGCTGGGGACTAGCGGGAGTCGAGCAGTACTTC.

V is TRBV7-2 and J is TRBJ2-7; 9 nucleotides line up with TRBD2. The CDR3 runs to 17 residues. Germline assignment: CDR1 SGHTA and CDR2 FQGNSA. The J segment lost 5 bases and the V segment lost 4 bases, leaving 15 bases of the junction unmatched. CDR3 DNA: TGTGCCAGCAGCTCCCCGGGACTCGCGGGAGGGAGAAACGAGCAGTACTTC. Its translation is CASSSPGLAGGRNEQYF.

The chain uses TRBV7-2 and TRBJ2-2; possibly TRBD2 for D (5 bases). Germline assignment: CDR1 SGHTA and CDR2 FQGNSA. There are 15 residues in the CDR3. V was trimmed by 5 bases and J by 4 bases, leaving 14 bases between them. CDR3 residues: CASSPGLLGTGELFF. The CDR3 DNA reads TGTGCCAGCAGCCCCGGACTCCTGGGCACCGGGGAGCTGTTTTTT. Based on the CDR3 plus reference TRBV7-2 and TRBJ2-2, the full variable domain is GAGVSQSPSNKVTEKGKDVELRCDPISGHTALYWYRQSLGQGLEFLIYFQGNSAPDKSGLPSDRFSAERTGGSVSTLTIQRTQQEDSAVYLCASSPGLLGTGELFFGEGSRLTVL.

The CDR3 coding sequence is TGCGCCAGCAGCCCGGGGGGTTGGTCGTACGAGCAGTACTTC. It is translated as CASSPGGWSYEQYF. V gene TRBV4-1 combines with J gene TRBJ2-7; 7 bases are shared with TRBD2. Germline values: CDR1 MGHRA, CDR2 YSYEKL. The length of the CDR3 is 14 residues. V was clipped by 4 bases and J by 4 bases; unmatched bases: 7.

The V call is TRBV5-1, the J call TRBJ2-1; 7 nucleotides match TRBD2. This CDR3 contains 14 residues. The V segment lost 2 bases and the J segment 12 bases; nucleotides outside the gene matches: 11. Germline V CDR1 and CDR2: SGHRS, YFSETQ. Here the CDR3 DNA reads TGCGCCAGCAGCTTTAAAGACGAGGTAGCGGGGCAGTTCTTC. It encodes CASSFKDEVAGQFF.

This clone was detected only a few times. This rearrangement joins TRBV19 to TRBJ1-5; a weak D match, TRBD1 (5 bases). The CDR3 has 15 residues. Trimming shortened V by 7 bases and J by 2 bases, and 15 bases separated the two germline ends. Germline values: CDR1 LNHDA, CDR2 SQIVND (reference sequence). This chain's CDR3 is CASTYLGGGNQPQHF. The CDR3 bases are TGTGCCAGTACCTACTTGGGAGGGGGCAATCAGCCCCAGCATTTT.

The sample holds one count of this clone. This chain connects TRBV5-4 to TRBJ1-1; TRBD1 matches 9 bases. Germline CDR1 and CDR2: SGHNT and YYREEE (reference sequence). The CDR3 is 16 amino acids. J was trimmed by 1 base and V by 7 bases; bases with no gene match: 11. The CDR3 reads CASPGGQGKGNTEAFF. The DNA of the CDR3 is TGTGCCAGCCCGGGGGGACAGGGAAAGGGGAACACTGAAGCTTTCTTT. The variable domain in full, with the rest retrieved from reference TRBV5-4 and TRBJ1-1, is ETGVTQSPTHLIKTRGQQVTLRCSSQSGHNTVSWYQQALGQGPQFIFQYYREEENGRGNFPPRFSGLQFPNYSSELNVNALELDDSALYLCASPGGQGKGNTEAFFGQGTRLTVV.

V usage is TRBV30 and J usage is TRBJ1-4; D might be TRBD1 (5 bases). The germline V gene encodes CDR1 GTSNPN and CDR2 SVGIG (reference sequence). V lost 3 bases, J lost 10 bases, and 12 bases lay in between. The length of the CDR3 is 12 residues. CDR3: CAWRTLGGKLFF. The DNA of the CDR3 is TGTGCCTGGAGAACATTGGGGGGAAAACTGTTTTTT. The full variable domain, rest sourced from reference TRBV30 and TRBJ1-4, is SQTIHQWPATLVQPVGSPLSLECTVEGTSNPNLYWYRQAAGRGLQLLFYSVGIGQISSEVPQNLSASRPQDRQFILSSKKLLLSDSGFYLCAWRTLGGKLFFGSGTQLSVL.

This clone was recorded once. The gene calls are TRBV29-1 and TRBJ2-1; D remains unclear. Germline assignment: CDR1 SQVTM and CDR2 ANQGSEA. V lost 4 bases and J lost 10, with 8 bases in between. The CDR3 contains 10 residues. The CDR3 DNA reads TGCAGCGTTGCGTTTCTCGAGCAGTTCTTC. This sequence encodes CSVAFLEQFF.

This clone came up a few times. The V call is TRBV5-1, the J call TRBJ2-1, with 8 bases fitting TRBD1. CDR1 SGHRS and CDR2 YFSETQ come from the germline V gene. The CDR3 length is 14 residues. V was clipped by 4 bases and J by 7 bases; unmatched bases: 7. CDR3 in DNA: TGCGCCAGCAGCATACGGACAGGGAAAAATGAGCAGTTCTTC. This encodes CASSIRTGKNEQFF.

V gene TRBV29-1 combines with J gene TRBJ2-7, with 7 bases identical to TRBD1. Germline trimming cut 5 bases from V and 2 bases from J; bases unmatched to any gene: 9. Per germline, CDR1 SQVTM and CDR2 ANQGSEA. This CDR3 has 14 amino acids. The CDR3 DNA reads as TGCAGCGTTAACAGACAGGGAACGGCCTACGAGCAGTACTTC. It translates to CSVNRQGTAYEQYF.

The V and J genes are TRBV19 and TRBJ2-3, with TRBD2 identical over 12 bases. Germline CDR1 reads LNHDA; CDR2 reads SQIVND (reference sequence). V was pared by 10 bases and J by 2 bases, with 4 bases of the junction left unmatched. The CDR3 runs 14 residues. For the CDR3, the DNA is TGTGCCACAACTAGCGGGAGGCCCACAGATACGCAGTATTTT. Protein product: CATTSGRPTDTQYF.

The chain recombines TRBV3-1 (or the pseudogene TRBV3-2) with TRBJ2-5, with TRBD2 matching over 9 bases. In germline, CDR1 is LGHDT, CDR2 YNNKEL (reference sequence). V dropped 8 bases and J dropped 2; count of bases not matched to a gene: 3. The CDR3 is made up of 13 amino acids. The CDR3: CASAGGKQETQYF. CDR3 in DNA: TGTGCCAGCGCGGGGGGGAAACAAGAGACCCAGTACTTC.

This chain joins TRBV4-3 and TRBJ1-3; TRBD1 might be the D (6 bases). V was shortened by 1 base and J by 9 bases, with 28 bases between the two germline ends. The germline CDR1 and CDR2 sequences are LGHNA and YSLEER. This CDR3 region has 19 residues. The CDR3 DNA is TGCGCCAGCAGCCAAGTCTTTAGTTCCGTCAGGGGCGTGCGGAGCACCATATATTTT. The encoded protein is CASSQVFSSVRGVRSTIYF.

The chain recombines TRBV9 with TRBJ2-1; D perhaps matches TRBD1 (6 bases). Germline lookup yields CDR1 SGDLS and CDR2 YYNGEE. This CDR3 is built from 16 residues. Trimming removed 6 bases at V and 9 bases at J, with 25 bases between. The CDR3 bases are TGTGCCAGCAACCCACGCGCTACCTGGGGGCTCGGTGAGCAGTTCTTC. This codes for CASNPRATWGLGEQFF.

This sequence joins TRBV10-2 and TRBJ2-6; TRBD1 agrees at 8 bases. The CDR3 covers 16 residues. CDR1 is WSHSY, CDR2 SAAADI, per germline. V lost 5 bases, J lost 2 bases, and 5 bases stayed unmatched. The CDR3 bases are TGCGCCAGCAGTAACATGGACAGGGCTGGGGCCAACGTCCTGACTTTC. Its protein product is CASSNMDRAGANVLTF.

The rearrangement links TRBV5-1 to TRBJ2-7; 9 bases match TRBD1. Germline loops: CDR1 SGHRS, CDR2 YFSETQ. This CDR3 has 15 residues. The trim removed 4 bases at V and 2 bases at J, leaving 7 bases unmatched. The CDR3 here is CASSLSGTGPYEQYF. In nucleotides, the CDR3 is TGCGCCAGCAGCCTGAGCGGGACAGGGCCCTACGAGCAGTACTTC. Filled out from reference TRBV5-1 and TRBJ2-7, the complete variable domain reads KAGVTQTPRYLIKTRGQQVTLSCSPISGHRSVSWYQQTPGQGLQFLFEYFSETQRNKGNFPGRFSGRQFSNSRSEMNVSTLELGDSALYLCASSLSGTGPYEQYFGPGTRLTVT.

The rearrangement joins TRBV21-1 to TRBJ1-5. TRBV21-1 is described as a pseudogene. The CDR3 loop spans 17 amino acids. The CDR3 sequence is CASSKGCWGREDQPQHF. CDR3 DNA sequence: TGTGCCAGCAGCAAAGGATGTTGGGGGAGGGAGGATCAGCCCCAGCATTTT.

This chain connects TRBV12-3 or TRBV12-4 to TRBJ1-2, with D unresolved. Deletions cut 5 bases from V and 8 bases from J, with 6 bases between. The length of the CDR3 is 10 residues. CDR3 bases: TGTGCCAGCAGTCCCCAGGGCTACACCTTC. This encodes CASSPQGYTF.